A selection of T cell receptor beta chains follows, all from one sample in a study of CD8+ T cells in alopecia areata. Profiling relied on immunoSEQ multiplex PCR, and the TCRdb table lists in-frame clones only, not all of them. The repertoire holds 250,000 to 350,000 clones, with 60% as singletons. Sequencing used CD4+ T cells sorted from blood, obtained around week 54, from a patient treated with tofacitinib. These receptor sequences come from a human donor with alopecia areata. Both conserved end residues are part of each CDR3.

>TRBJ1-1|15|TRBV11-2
CASSLAGQWATEAFF
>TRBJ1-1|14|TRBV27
CASSSWDRGSEAFF
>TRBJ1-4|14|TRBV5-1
CASSSDRVNEKLFF
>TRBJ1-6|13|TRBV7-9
CASSPTGASPLHF
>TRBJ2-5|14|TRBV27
CASSLPRPQETQYF
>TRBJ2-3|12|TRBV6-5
CASTSVADTQYF
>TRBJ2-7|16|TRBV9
CASSVAGDTGSYEQYF
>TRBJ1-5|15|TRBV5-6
CASSAGTGVIQPQHF
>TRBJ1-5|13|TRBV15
CATWPGGNQPQHF
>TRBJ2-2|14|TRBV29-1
CSVEGWANTGELFF
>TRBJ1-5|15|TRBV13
CASSFRRGGNQPQHF
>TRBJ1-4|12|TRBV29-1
CSVGSLREKLFF
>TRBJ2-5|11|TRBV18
CASSPRETQYF
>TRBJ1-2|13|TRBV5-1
CASSSDGDYGYTF
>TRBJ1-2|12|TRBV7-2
CASSPGPRGYTF
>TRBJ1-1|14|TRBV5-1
CASSSGGLDTEAFF
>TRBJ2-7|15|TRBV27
CASSHGTGDWGEQYF
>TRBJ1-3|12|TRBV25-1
CASISSGNTIYF
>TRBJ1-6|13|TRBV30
CASEPGFNSPLHF
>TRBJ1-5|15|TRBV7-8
CASSRQGGGNQPQHF
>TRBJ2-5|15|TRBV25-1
CASSEFQGSPETQYF
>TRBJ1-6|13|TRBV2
CASSQGVYSPLHF
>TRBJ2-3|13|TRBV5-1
CASRTRGTDTQYF
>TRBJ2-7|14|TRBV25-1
CASSEQNPGDEQYF
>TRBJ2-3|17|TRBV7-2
CASSSKLTSGGADTQYF
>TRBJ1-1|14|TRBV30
CAWSAGGGNTEAFF
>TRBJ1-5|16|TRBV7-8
CASSSHRTAGNQPQHF
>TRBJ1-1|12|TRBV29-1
CSVDKGGTEAFF
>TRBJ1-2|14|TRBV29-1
CSVGIQGFNDGYTF
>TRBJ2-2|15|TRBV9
CASGLLAANTGELFF
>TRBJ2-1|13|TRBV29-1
CSVVPSGGHEQFF
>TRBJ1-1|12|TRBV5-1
CASSSGNTEAFF
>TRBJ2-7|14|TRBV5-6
CASTRTGGRYEQYF
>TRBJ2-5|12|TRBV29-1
CSVNRDVETQYF
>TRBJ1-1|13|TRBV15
CATSREFGTEAFF
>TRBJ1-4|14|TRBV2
CASREDRMTEKLFF
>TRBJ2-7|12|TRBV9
CASSSQTGKQYF
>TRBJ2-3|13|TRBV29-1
CSVLGRATDTQYF
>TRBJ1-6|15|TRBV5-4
CASSSAWSPGSTLHF
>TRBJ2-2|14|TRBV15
CATRHGRKGGELFF
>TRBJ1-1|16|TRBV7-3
CASSLGRSGGYTEAFF
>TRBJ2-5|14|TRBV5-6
CASSFDRVEETQYF
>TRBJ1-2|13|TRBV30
CAWSVRTDYGYTF
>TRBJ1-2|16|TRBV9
CASSVWTGGIDYGYTF
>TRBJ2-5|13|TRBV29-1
CSVGSWGVETQYF
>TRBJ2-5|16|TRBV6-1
CASSESPSLAKETQYF